Listed here are 20 T cell receptor beta chains from one sample, sequenced in a study of T cell responses to AZD1222 COVID-19 vaccine. The method was immunoSEQ multiplex PCR; TCRdb's version includes in-frame clones alone and lacks a portion of them. The table has 150,000 to 180,000 clones, around 89% seen once. The source material was peripheral blood, sampled on day 0 of AZD1222 vaccination. The origin of the receptors is an adult in good health.

This chain links TRBV5-1 with TRBJ2-7, with D perhaps TRBD1 (6 bases). Trimming shortened V by 5 bases and J by 3 bases, and 18 bases separated the two germline ends. Germline V lookup: CDR1 SGHRS, CDR2 YFSETQ. This CDR3 has 15 residues. For the CDR3, the DNA is TGCGCCAGCAGACAGGGAAGCCCTCTGGACTACGAGCAGTACTTC. It codes for CASRQGSPLDYEQYF.

The CDR3 region has the DNA TGTGCCAGCAGTTCGACCGGAGGCAATCAGCCCCAGCATTTT. This gives the protein CASSSTGGNQPQHF. The chain combines TRBV6-2 or TRBV6-3 with TRBJ1-5; D not resolved. The V gene's germline CDR1 is MNHEY and CDR2 SVGEGT. V shed 4 bases and J shed 2 bases, with 9 bases lying between them. This CDR3 has 14 amino acids.

This chain links TRBV6-5 with TRBJ1-4; a possible D gene is TRBD1 (6 bases). CDR1 MNHEY and CDR2 SVGAGI come from the germline V gene. This CDR3 spans 15 amino acids. The ends were cut back, 6 bases at V and 8 bases at J, with 19 bases in the middle. This CDR3 is CASRAQGGIGEKLFF. The CDR3 coding sequence is TGTGCCAGCAGGGCACAAGGGGGAATAGGCGAAAAACTGTTTTTT.

This clone was seen a handful of times. The chain links TRBV9 to TRBJ1-1; D is perhaps TRBD1 (6 bases). The CDR3 totals 13 residues. The germline V and J ends were trimmed by 2 bases and 3 bases, with 8 bases remaining between them. The germline gives CDR1 SGDLS, CDR2 YYNGEE. The CDR3 DNA follows: TGTGCCAGCAGCGTGGACAGCTACACTGAAGCTTTCTTT. Amino acid sequence: CASSVDSYTEAFF.

The chain joins TRBV7-3 to TRBJ2-7, with 11 bases matching TRBD2. The CDR3 extends over 13 amino acids. The germline CDR1 and CDR2 sequences are SGHTA and FQGTGA. V trimming: 4 bases; J trimming: 6 bases; junction bases outside the gene matches: 2. The CDR3 loop reads CASSSGLAGEQYF. The CDR3 DNA reads TGTGCCAGCAGCTCAGGACTAGCGGGCGAGCAGTACTTC. Variable domain in full (rest from reference TRBV7-3 and TRBJ2-7): GAGVSQTPSNKVTEKGKYVELRCDPISGHTALYWYRQSLGQGPEFLIYFQGTGAADDSGLPNDRFFAVRPEGSVSTLKIQRTERGDSAVYLCASSSGLAGEQYFGPGTRLTVT.

This chain links TRBV2 with TRBJ1-2; TRBD1 aligns across 7 bases. Germline CDR1 SNHLY, CDR2 FYNNEI. V trimming: 8 bases; J trimming: 8 bases; junction bases outside the gene matches: 11. The CDR3 length is 13 residues. For the CDR3, the DNA is TGTGCCAGCCAATACACAGGGGTATACGGCTACACCTTC. Translated, it gives CASQYTGVYGYTF. Full variable domain (remainder filled in from reference TRBV2 and TRBJ1-2): EPEVTQTPSHQVTQMGQEVILRCVPISNHLYFYWYRQILGQKVEFLVSFYNNEISEKSEIFDDQFSVERPDGSNFTLKIRSTKLEDSAMYFCASQYTGVYGYTFGSGTRLTVV.

This chain connects TRBV10-3 to TRBJ2-5, with 7 bases fitting TRBD2. The CDR3 is 14 residues long. Per the germline V gene, CDR1 is ENHRY and CDR2 is SYGVKD. The V and J ends lost 3 bases and 2 bases, in that order; junction bases with no gene match: 3. The CDR3 DNA sequence: TGTGCCATCAGTGACCGGGGGGTTCAAGAGACCCAGTACTTC. Its translation is CAISDRGVQETQYF.

The chain is built from TRBV10-3 and TRBJ2-7; D is possibly TRBD2 (6 bases). This CDR3 spans 13 amino acids. In germline, CDR1 is ENHRY, CDR2 SYGVKD. The V gene lost 2 bases and the J gene lost 6 bases, with 11 bases spanning the gap. DNA for the CDR3: TGTGCCATCAGTGAGGGGCCTAGCGCCGAGCAGTACTTC. The encoded protein is CAISEGPSAEQYF.

The chain carries TRBV5-1 and TRBJ2-1; no clear D. Germline CDR1 is SGHRS and CDR2 is YFSETQ. The CDR3 totals 15 residues. V dropped 0 bases and J dropped 4 bases, with 11 bases sitting between them. The CDR3 bases are TGCGCCAGCAGCTTGGTTGCAGGCTCTTACAATGAGCAGTTCTTC. It yields the protein CASSLVAGSYNEQFF.

V and J are TRBV6-2 or TRBV6-3 and TRBJ2-1; 9 bases agree with TRBD2. The J segment lost 1 base and the V segment lost 5 bases, leaving 3 bases of the junction unmatched. From germline, CDR1 is MNHEY and CDR2 SVGEGT. CDR3 length equals 15 residues. In DNA, the CDR3 is TGTGCCAGCAGTGGAGCGGGGGGTTCCTACAATGAGCAGTTCTTC. Translating gives CASSGAGGSYNEQFF.

The chain employs TRBV7-3 and TRBJ2-3; TRBD1 agrees at 10 bases. Unmatched junction bases numbered 9, after V lost 5 bases and J lost 4 bases. The CDR3 consists of 16 residues. CDR1 SGHTA and CDR2 FQGTGA come from the germline V gene. CDR3 sequence reads: CASSRLGTGVADTQYF. In DNA, the CDR3 is TGTGCCAGCAGCCGACTTGGGACAGGGGTCGCAGATACGCAGTATTTT.

The CDR3 spells CASNRGGGTGELFF. In DNA, the CDR3 is TGTGCCAGTAATCGGGGAGGGGGCACCGGGGAGCTGTTTTTT. The rearrangement links TRBV19 to TRBJ2-2, with D tentatively TRBD2 (7 bases). CDR3 length equals 14 residues. CDR1 and CDR2 from the germline V gene are LNHDA and SQIVND (reference sequence). Trimming removed 7 bases from V and 4 bases from J, with 13 bases in between. Complete variable domain (other parts from reference TRBV19 and TRBJ2-2): DGGITQSPKYLFRKEGQNVTLSCEQNLNHDAMYWYRQDPGQGLRLIYYSQIVNDFQKGDIAEGYSVSREKKESFPLTVTSAQKNPTAFYLCASNRGGGTGELFFGEGSRLTVL.

This chain joins TRBV19 and TRBJ1-6; possibly TRBD1 for D (5 bases). CDR3 size: 13 residues. The germline gives CDR1 LNHDA, CDR2 SQIVND (reference sequence). Trimming cost V 7 bases and J 7 bases, with 11 bases left between them. The CDR3 coding sequence is TGTGCCAGTAAGGACATGATGAATTCACCCCTCCACTTT. Protein: CASKDMMNSPLHF. The full variable domain, completed using reference TRBV19 and TRBJ1-6, is DGGITQSPKYLFRKEGQNVTLSCEQNLNHDAMYWYRQDPGQGLRLIYYSQIVNDFQKGDIAEGYSVSREKKESFPLTVTSAQKNPTAFYLCASKDMMNSPLHFGNGTRLTVT.

CDR3 sequence (DNA): TGTGCCAGCAGCTTGGGTCGGGACAGGGTCCAAGAGACCCAGTACTTC. Its protein is CASSLGRDRVQETQYF. This rearrangement joins TRBV5-4 to TRBJ2-5, with 9 bases lining up with TRBD1. CDR1 and CDR2 from the germline V gene are SGHNT and YYREEE (reference sequence). Trimming took 0 bases from V and 1 from J; bases not matched to a gene: 4. The CDR3 runs to 16 residues. The full variable domain, rest sourced from reference TRBV5-4 and TRBJ2-5, is ETGVTQSPTHLIKTRGQQVTLRCSSQSGHNTVSWYQQALGQGPQFIFQYYREEENGRGNFPPRFSGLQFPNYSSELNVNALELDDSALYLCASSLGRDRVQETQYFGPGTRLLVL.

The chain uses TRBV14 and TRBJ2-7; 8 bases match TRBD2. There are 16 residues in the CDR3. The germline V gene encodes CDR1 SGHDN and CDR2 FVKESK. J gave up 0 bases and V 1 base, and 5 bases lay outside the gene matches. The chain's CDR3 is CASSQGRGGRSYEQYF. The CDR3 DNA is TGTGCCAGCAGCCAAGGTCGCGGGGGGCGCTCCTACGAGCAGTACTTC. Full variable domain (rest looked up from reference TRBV14 and TRBJ2-7): EAGVTQFPSHSVIEKGQTVTLRCDPISGHDNLYWYRRVMGKEIKFLLHFVKESKQDESGMPNNRFLAERTGGTYSTLKVQPAELEDSGVYFCASSQGRGGRSYEQYFGPGTRLTVT.

J is TRBJ2-1 and V is TRBV5-8; 14 nucleotides agree with TRBD2. CDR1 and CDR2 from the germline V gene are SGHTS and YDEGEE. CDR3 length equals 16 residues. Trimming removed 4 bases from V and 8 bases from J; junction bases left unmatched: 8. In DNA, the CDR3 is TGTGCCAGCAGCCTAGGACTAGCGGGGGGCCAGGATGAGCAGTTCTTC. It translates to CASSLGLAGGQDEQFF.

The CDR3 sequence is CASSPDGLARETQYF. The DNA of the CDR3 is TGCGCCAGCAGCCCGGATGGACTAGCCAGGGAGACCCAGTACTTC. This chain connects TRBV5-1 to TRBJ2-5; the match to TRBD2 covers 8 bases. The CDR3 contains 15 residues. Trimming took 4 bases from V and 5 from J; bases not matched to a gene: 10. Germline CDR1 is SGHRS and CDR2 is YFSETQ.

The chain has TRBV7-8 and TRBJ1-5; perhaps TRBD1 as D (5 bases). CDR3 size: 14 residues. V was pared by 3 bases and J by 4 bases, with 10 bases between. Germline V CDR1 and CDR2: SGHVS, FQNEAQ. This chain's CDR3 is CASSFGQGNQPQHF. The CDR3 region has the DNA TGTGCCAGCAGCTTTGGCCAGGGTAATCAGCCCCAGCATTTT.

The chain combines TRBV6-2 or TRBV6-3 with TRBJ2-3; 8 nucleotides line up with TRBD2. This CDR3 comprises 16 residues. The J segment lost 1 base and the V segment lost 2 bases, leaving 5 bases of the junction unmatched. Germline values: CDR1 MNHEY, CDR2 SVGEGT. CDR3 nucleotide sequence: TGTGCCAGCAGTTACGGTCCCGGGGGGGGCACAGATACGCAGTATTTT. Protein: CASSYGPGGGTDTQYF.

The V gene is TRBV5-1, the J gene TRBJ2-1; TRBD1 agrees at 9 bases. There are 18 residues in the CDR3. V shed 3 bases, J shed 7 bases, and the junction held 17 bases outside the gene matches. Germline lookup yields CDR1 SGHRS and CDR2 YFSETQ. The CDR3 DNA follows: TGCGCCAGCAGCTCACAAACCGGGACAGGGTATGGGAAGAATGAGCAGTTCTTC. Translated: CASSSQTGTGYGKNEQFF.